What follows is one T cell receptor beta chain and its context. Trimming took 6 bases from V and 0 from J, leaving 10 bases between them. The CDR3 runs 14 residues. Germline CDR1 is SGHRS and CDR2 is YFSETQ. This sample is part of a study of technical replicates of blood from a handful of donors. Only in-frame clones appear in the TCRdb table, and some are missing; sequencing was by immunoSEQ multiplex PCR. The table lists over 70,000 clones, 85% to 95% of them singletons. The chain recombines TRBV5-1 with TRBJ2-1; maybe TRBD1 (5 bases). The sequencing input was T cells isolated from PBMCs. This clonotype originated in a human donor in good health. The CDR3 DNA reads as TGCGCCAGCACCCGGACAAACTCCTACAATGAGCAGTTCTTC. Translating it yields CASTRTNSYNEQFF.